This T cell receptor (beta chain) is from a study of T cells in localized non-small cell lung cancer. Findings of the study overall: Across samples, adjacent lung featured a median roughly 61 of the top 100 tumor clones. A raised T cell density in blood coincided with lengthier overall survival. Uninvolved nearby lung showed the greatest T cell clonality, exceeding that found in tumor. The tumor had only one region sequenced, so heterogeneity remains possible.

Of note for this clone: Its antigen is not identified.

Here immunoSEQ multiplex PCR was the method, and the copy in TCRdb shows in-frame clones only, minus some. The sample consists of tens of thousands of clones, 80% of them appearing once. The receptor's source is a female donor aged 60 or older with stage I lung adenocarcinoma. Sequencing was performed on peripheral blood, taken before any cancer treatment.

CDR3 nucleotides: TGTGCCAGCAGTTATCGTAGCGCTGGGGCCAACGTCCTGACTTTC. This encodes CASSYRSAGANVLTF. The chain carries TRBV7-2 and TRBJ2-6; tentative D call: TRBD2 (5 bases). The ends were cut back, 6 bases at V and 2 bases at J, with 11 bases in the middle. Germline loops: CDR1 SGHTA, CDR2 FQGNSA. The CDR3 consists of 15 residues.